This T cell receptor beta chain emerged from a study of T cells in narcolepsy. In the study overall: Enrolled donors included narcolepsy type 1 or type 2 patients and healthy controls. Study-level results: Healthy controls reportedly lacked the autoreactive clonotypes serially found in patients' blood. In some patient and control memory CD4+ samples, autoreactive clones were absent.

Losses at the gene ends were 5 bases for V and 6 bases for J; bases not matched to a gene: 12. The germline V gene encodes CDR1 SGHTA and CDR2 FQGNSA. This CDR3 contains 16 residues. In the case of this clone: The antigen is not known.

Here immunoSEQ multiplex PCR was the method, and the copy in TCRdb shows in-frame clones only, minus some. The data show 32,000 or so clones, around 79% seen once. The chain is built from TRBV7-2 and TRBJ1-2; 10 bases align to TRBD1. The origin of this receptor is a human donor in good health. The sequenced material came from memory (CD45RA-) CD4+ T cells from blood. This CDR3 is CASSSRQGASLDGYTF. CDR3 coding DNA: TGTGCCAGCAGCAGCCGACAGGGGGCGTCCTTAGATGGCTACACCTTC.